What follows are 13 T cell receptor beta chains derived from one specimen sequenced in a study of OX40 agonist ivuxolimab in advanced cancers. Assay used: immunoSEQ multiplex PCR; TCRdb lists only in-frame clones, some missing. The sample has approximately 66,000 clones, 80% to 90% seen once; the top ten hold less than 7.5%. The sample here was CD4+ or CD8+ T cells sorted from blood, taken in a trial of the OX40 agonist ivuxolimab. Every receptor here comes from an adult with an advanced solid tumor such as melanoma, head and neck, liver or kidney cancer.

The chain uses TRBV4-3 and TRBJ2-7; the D gene could be TRBD1 or TRBD2 (5 bases each). From germline, CDR1 is LGHNA and CDR2 YSLEER. CDR3 length: 14 amino acids. Trimming removed 0 bases at V and 2 bases at J, with 8 bases between. The CDR3 DNA is TGCGCCAGCAGCCAAGATCTGGGGGCCTACGAGCAGTACTTC. This gives the protein CASSQDLGAYEQYF.

This chain uses TRBV19 with TRBJ2-7; 9 bases agree with TRBD1. With 5 bases clipped from V and 3 bases from J, the junction kept 8 bases outside the gene matches. The CDR3 consists of 15 residues. Germline assignment: CDR1 LNHDA and CDR2 SQIVND (reference sequence). CDR3 sequence (DNA): TGTGCCAGTAGTCTTCGGACAGGGGCGAGCTACGAGCAGTACTTC. Translation: CASSLRTGASYEQYF. Full variable domain (rest looked up from reference TRBV19 and TRBJ2-7): DGGITQSPKYLFRKEGQNVTLSCEQNLNHDAMYWYRQDPGQGLRLIYYSQIVNDFQKGDIAEGYSVSREKKESFPLTVTSAQKNPTAFYLCASSLRTGASYEQYFGPGTRLTVT.

The V gene is TRBV29-1, the J gene TRBJ2-5, with D tentatively TRBD2 (6 bases). CDR1 and CDR2 (germline): SQVTM, ANQGSEA. V lost 6 bases and J 4 bases, leaving 12 bases between the germline ends. The CDR3 spans 12 residues. The CDR3 sequence: CSVPNGGETQYF. In DNA, the CDR3 is TGCAGCGTCCCAAACGGGGGAGAGACCCAGTACTTC. Full variable domain (missing parts from reference TRBV29-1 and TRBJ2-5): SAVISQKPSRDICQRGTSLTIQCQVDSQVTMMFWYRQQPGQSLTLIATANQGSEATYESGFVIDKFPISRPNLTFSTLTVSNMSPEDSSIYLCSVPNGGETQYFGPGTRLLVL.

This chain connects TRBV6-6 to TRBJ1-2, with TRBD1 matching 8 bases. The germline V gene encodes CDR1 MNHNY and CDR2 SVGAGI (reference sequence). This CDR3 contains 15 residues. J gave up 4 bases and V 2 bases, and 6 bases lay outside the gene matches. The CDR3 sequence is CASSYGDRSSYGYTF. In DNA form, the CDR3 reads TGTGCCAGCAGTTACGGGGACAGGTCTTCCTATGGCTACACCTTC.

The chain has TRBV7-9 and TRBJ1-5; TRBD1 is a possible D gene (6 bases). The CDR3 spans 14 residues. V shed 5 bases and J shed 3 bases, with 11 bases lying between them. Germline V lookup: CDR1 SEHNR, CDR2 FQNEAQ (reference sequence). The CDR3 here is CASSETGINQPQHF. The CDR3 DNA follows: TGTGCCAGCAGCGAGACAGGTATCAATCAGCCCCAGCATTTT.

The chain employs TRBV27 and TRBJ1-1; no clear D gene. Trimming removed 2 bases from V and 4 bases from J, with 11 bases in between. Germline loops: CDR1 MNHEY, CDR2 SMNVEV (reference sequence). The CDR3 has 14 residues. In DNA, the CDR3 is TGTGCCAGCAGTTTAGCACAGACATCCACTGAAGCTTTCTTT. This sequence encodes CASSLAQTSTEAFF.

This clone is a singleton in its sample. The chain uses TRBV5-6 and TRBJ1-1; a weak D match, TRBD1 (5 bases). Looked up from germline, CDR1 is SGHDT and CDR2 is YYEEEE. The CDR3 is 12 amino acids. Trimming pared 0 bases from V and 7 bases from J, leaving 7 bases between. The CDR3 region is CASSLGQIEAFF. The DNA for the CDR3 is TGTGCCAGCAGCTTGGGACAGATTGAAGCTTTCTTT.

The chain has TRBV5-1 and TRBJ1-5; 8 nucleotides align to TRBD1. CDR3 length: 15 residues. Trimming removed 4 bases from V and 5 bases from J; junction bases left unmatched: 8. Germline-derived CDR1 and CDR2 are SGHRS and YFSETQ. CDR3 DNA sequence: TGCGCCAGCAGCCATGGGGCAGGGGGCGATCAGCCCCAGCATTTT. Amino acid sequence: CASSHGAGGDQPQHF.

The V and J genes are TRBV9 and TRBJ2-3; 10 positions agree with TRBD2. This CDR3 has 16 residues. CDR1 SGDLS and CDR2 YYNGEE come from the germline V gene. The V gene end was trimmed by 0 bases and the J gene end by 2 bases; junction bases not matched to a gene: 3. Here the CDR3 reads CASSVELAGYTDTQYF. The CDR3 coding sequence is TGTGCCAGCAGCGTAGAACTAGCGGGGTACACAGATACGCAGTATTTT.

The gene calls are TRBV6-5 and TRBJ2-1; D is unresolved. The V gene lost 2 bases and the J gene lost 7 bases, with 12 bases spanning the gap. There are 14 residues in the CDR3. Germline CDR1 reads MNHEY; CDR2 reads SVGAGI. The CDR3 sequence is CASSYGVGWNEQFF. The CDR3 DNA reads as TGTGCCAGCAGTTACGGGGTTGGGTGGAATGAGCAGTTCTTC.

V usage is TRBV6-5 and J usage is TRBJ2-1; maybe TRBD2 (7 bases). Germline-derived CDR1 and CDR2 are MNHEY and SVGAGI. The V gene lost 6 bases and the J gene lost 4 bases, with 16 bases spanning the gap. CDR3 length: 15 residues. The CDR3 DNA reads TGTGCCAGCAGCTCTGGGGGGGCTACGTACAATGAGCAGTTCTTC. It specifies CASSSGGATYNEQFF.

The chain combines TRBV7-9 with TRBJ2-7; tentatively, D is TRBD1 (5 bases). The CDR3 covers 12 residues. The germline V gene encodes CDR1 SEHNR and CDR2 FQNEAQ (reference sequence). Between the trimmed V and J ends, which lost 3 bases and 3 bases, there was a span of 6 bases. CDR3 bases: TGTGCCAGCAGCTTCCAGGGCTACGAGCAGTACTTC. Encoded protein: CASSFQGYEQYF. The entire variable domain, with the rest obtained from reference TRBV7-9 and TRBJ2-7, is as follows: DTGVSQNPRHKITKRGQNVTFRCDPISEHNRLYWYRQTLGQGPEFLTYFQNEAQLEKSRLLSDRFSAERPKGSFSTLEIQRTEQGDSAMYLCASSFQGYEQYFGPGTRLTVT.

The genes are TRBV14 and TRBJ2-3; unclear D gene. Trimming pared 1 base from V and 1 base from J, leaving 3 bases between. The CDR3 loop spans 13 amino acids. CDR1 SGHDN and CDR2 FVKESK come from the germline V gene. Written as DNA, the CDR3 is TGTGCCAGCAGCCAAGCCCGCACAGATACGCAGTATTTT. Its translation: CASSQARTDTQYF. The complete variable domain, with remaining parts taken from reference TRBV14 and TRBJ2-3, reads EAGVTQFPSHSVIEKGQTVTLRCDPISGHDNLYWYRRVMGKEIKFLLHFVKESKQDESGMPNNRFLAERTGGTYSTLKVQPAELEDSGVYFCASSQARTDTQYFGPGTRLTVL.